Listed here are 20 T cell receptor beta chains from one sample, sequenced in a study of identical twins. TCRdb re-derived calls from the 5' RACE reads in MiXCR, one entry per CDR3 protein. Of hundreds of thousands of distinct CDR3 sequences listed, 6% to 6.5% are singletons. The sequenced material came from naive T cells sorted from blood. The receptors come from a man younger than 35 in good health.

This clonotype was observed at least ten times. This chain uses TRBV24-1 with TRBJ2-7, with D hard to call. This CDR3 has 15 amino acids. Between the trimmed V and J ends, which lost 0 bases and 6 bases, there was a span of 14 bases. Germline-derived CDR1 and CDR2 are KGHDR and SFDVKD. The CDR3 region has the DNA TGTGCCACCAGTGATTTGCGGCCGATCCTAGGCGAGCAGTACGTC. As protein: CATSDLRPILGEQYV.

The chain joins TRBV9 to TRBJ2-5, with D possibly called TRBD1 or TRBD2 (7 bases each). Germline V gives CDR1 SGDLS, CDR2 YYNGEE. V was cut by 4 bases and J by 1 base, with 20 bases left in between. This CDR3 has 17 amino acids. The CDR3 DNA reads as TGTGCCAGCAGCCCCCAGCGGGACAGTATCATCCAAGAGACCCAGTACTTC. Translating gives CASSPQRDSIIQETQYF.

This clonotype has ten or more counts. This chain's CDR3 is CASSLVAGGHEQYF. The CDR3 bases are TGTGCCAGCAGTTTAGTAGCGGGAGGCCACGAGCAGTACTTC. The chain is built from TRBV12-3 or TRBV12-4 and TRBJ2-7, with 10 bases matching TRBD2. The CDR3 loop spans 14 amino acids. V shed 1 base and J 5 bases; nucleotides not matched to a gene: 2.

This clonotype came up a few times. J is TRBJ2-2 and V is TRBV6-2 or TRBV6-3, with TRBD2 as a possible D gene (6 bases). The CDR3 length is 15 residues. V was trimmed by 7 bases and J by 0 bases, leaving 12 bases between them. The germline CDR1 and CDR2 sequences are MNHEY and SVGEGT. The CDR3 here is CASIGTAANTGELFF. CDR3 DNA: TGTGCCAGCATCGGGACTGCCGCGAACACCGGGGAGCTGTTTTTT.

There are many counts of this clonotype. This chain links TRBV7-9 with TRBJ2-7; TRBD2 matches 10 bases. Germline loops: CDR1 SEHNR, CDR2 FQNEAQ (reference sequence). The CDR3 runs to 16 residues. The V and J ends lost 1 base and 6 bases, in that order; junction bases with no gene match: 9. CDR3 in amino acids: CASSLGALAGLSEQYF. For the CDR3, the DNA is TGTGCCAGCAGCTTAGGGGCACTAGCGGGATTATCCGAGCAGTACTTC.

The V gene is TRBV18, the J gene TRBJ2-6, with 11 bases aligning to TRBD2. V lost 5 bases and J lost 4; bases outside the gene matches: 10. The CDR3 runs 18 residues. CDR1 is KGHSH, CDR2 LQKENI, per germline. CDR3 residues: CASSSLLAGATGANVLTF. The CDR3 DNA follows: TGTGCCAGCTCATCCCTACTAGCGGGAGCGACCGGGGCCAACGTCCTGACTTTC.

The CDR3 protein is CASSPAGQLRADTQYF. As DNA, the CDR3 is TGTGCCAGCAGTCCTGCCGGACAGCTGCGCGCAGATACGCAGTATTTT. V usage is TRBV12-3 or TRBV12-4 and J usage is TRBJ2-3, with a weak D call TRBD1 (6 bases). The CDR3 covers 16 residues. The V and J ends lost 5 bases and 4 bases respectively, with 19 bases between them.

This clonotype came up many times. The chain couples TRBV20-1 to TRBJ2-1, with TRBD2 matching 8 bases. From germline, CDR1 is DFQATT and CDR2 SNEGSKA (reference sequence). This CDR3 comprises 15 residues. V lost 0 bases, J lost 4 bases, and 5 bases stayed unmatched. The CDR3 here is CSARETSGGYNEQFF. Written as DNA, the CDR3 is TGCAGTGCTAGAGAAACTAGCGGTGGATACAATGAGCAGTTCTTC.

This clonotype was recorded many times. V gene TRBV6-4 combines with J gene TRBJ1-1, with D perhaps matching TRBD1 (5 bases). The CDR3 sequence is 13 residues long. Germline-derived CDR1 and CDR2 are MRHNA and SNTAGT. V was shortened by 3 bases and J by 11 bases, with 16 bases between the two germline ends. The CDR3 DNA reads TGTGCCAGCAGTGAAATTGTTCAGGGAGAGGCTTTCTTT. Translating it yields CASSEIVQGEAFF.

This clonotype came up a few times. The chain joins TRBV4-1 to TRBJ1-4; maybe TRBD1 (6 bases). This CDR3 has 15 residues. The germline gives CDR1 MGHRA, CDR2 YSYEKL. With 2 bases removed from V and 7 bases from J, the gap between germline ends came to 14 bases. The CDR3 is CASSQLQGWGEKLFF. The CDR3 DNA reads TGCGCCAGCAGCCAACTACAGGGTTGGGGTGAAAAACTGTTTTTT.

This clonotype occurred many times. The chain recombines TRBV27 with TRBJ2-7; TRBD1 matches 11 bases. Germline values: CDR1 MNHEY, CDR2 SMNVEV (reference sequence). J was trimmed by 3 bases and V by 5 bases; bases with no gene match: 3. This CDR3 comprises 14 residues. This CDR3 reads CASSRGTGGYEQYF. The CDR3 bases are TGTGCCAGCAGTAGAGGGACAGGGGGCTACGAGCAGTACTTC.

This clonotype was picked up many times. This chain uses TRBV20-1 with TRBJ2-7; 11 positions agree with TRBD2. The CDR3 has 17 residues. The junction had 15 bases not matched to a gene; V was cut back by 2 bases and J by 6 bases. Germline-derived CDR1 and CDR2 are DFQATT and SNEGSKA (reference sequence). The CDR3 is CSARKGRTSGLLGEQYF. CDR3 coding DNA: TGCAGTGCTAGAAAAGGGAGGACTAGCGGGCTTTTAGGCGAGCAGTACTTC.

This clonotype was seen a few times. The chain uses TRBV12-3 or TRBV12-4 and TRBJ1-4; D possibly corresponds to TRBD1 (5 bases). CDR3 length: 16 residues. The V and J ends lost 4 bases and 0 bases respectively, with 12 bases between them. The CDR3 DNA reads TGTGCCAGCAGTTCAGGGAGTTTTGCAACTAATGAAAAACTGTTTTTT. It yields the protein CASSSGSFATNEKLFF.

In its sample, this clonotype was seen a few times. The CDR3 nucleotides read TGTGCCAGCAGCGCGGGGGGCGGCGCTGGAAACACCATATATTTT. As protein: CASSAGGGAGNTIYF. The genes are TRBV9 and TRBJ1-3; D might be TRBD1 (6 bases). This CDR3 has 15 amino acids. With 3 bases removed from V and 2 bases from J, the gap between germline ends came to 12 bases. The germline CDR1 and CDR2 sequences are SGDLS and YYNGEE.

There are many counts of this clonotype. This rearrangement joins TRBV5-1 to TRBJ2-1; 8 bases line up with TRBD2. The length of the CDR3 is 13 residues. Germline CDR1 SGHRS, CDR2 YFSETQ. J gave up 6 bases and V 2 bases, and 1 base lay outside the gene matches. The CDR3 DNA is TGCGCCAGCAGCTTTACTAGCGGCAATGAGCAGTTCTTC. Protein product: CASSFTSGNEQFF.

Points on this clonotype: One base away lies a much larger clone, so this may be a sequencing read error. V gene TRBV9 combines with J gene TRBJ2-3; 11 bases fit TRBD2. The CDR3 runs to 15 residues. Germline V gene sequence: CDR1 SGDLS, CDR2 YYNGEE. CDR3 protein: CASSAGLADTDAQYF. The CDR3 DNA reads TGTGCCAGCAGCGCGGGACTAGCGGACACAGATGCGCAGTATTTT.

The chain joins TRBV12-3 or TRBV12-4 to TRBJ2-3; 8 bases align to TRBD2. CDR3 length: 15 amino acids. Trimming cost V 8 bases and J 2 bases; bases outside gene matches: 9. The CDR3 here is CASSPTSAVTDTQYF. CDR3 coding DNA: TGTGCCAGCTCTCCGACTAGCGCGGTCACAGATACGCAGTATTTT.

The chain employs TRBV6-5 and TRBJ2-5, with D perhaps being TRBD1 or TRBD2 (5 bases each). V lost 0 bases to trimming and J lost 5 bases, with 13 bases between them. The CDR3 totals 15 residues. Germline V gene data show CDR1 as MNHEY and CDR2 as SVGAGI. The CDR3, as DNA: TGTGCCAGCAGTTACTCCAGCAGGGAGTGGGAGACCCAGTACTTC. Residues: CASSYSSREWETQYF.

This clonotype showed up many times. V is TRBV12-3 or TRBV12-4 and J is TRBJ1-5; D is ambiguous. This CDR3 comprises 14 residues. The ends were cut back, 2 bases at V and 7 bases at J, with 12 bases in the middle. The CDR3 loop reads CASSLLGQSQPQHF. In DNA, the CDR3 is TGTGCCAGCAGTTTATTAGGGCAAAGCCAGCCCCAGCATTTT.

The chain carries TRBV6-5 and TRBJ1-2; D remains ambiguous. Between the trimmed V and J ends, which lost 8 bases and 5 bases, there was a span of 9 bases. Germline loops: CDR1 MNHEY, CDR2 SVGAGI. The CDR3 spans 11 residues. The CDR3 bases are TGTGCCAGCTTCGCAAGATATGGCTACACCTTC. Its protein product is CASFARYGYTF.